Sequencing of this T cell receptor beta chain was carried out in a study of cytomegalovirus exposure and HLA in healthy donors. Turning to the study itself: The approximately 110 validation repertoires were reported in a later analysis to have been generated on the same platform as the roughly 670 first-cohort repertoires. Points from the study as a whole: A classifier reportedly called cytomegalovirus status with high sensitivity and specificity. The authors listed 150 to 200 TCR beta chains as cytomegalovirus-associated.

The donors were members of the roughly 120-subject validation cohort (separate from the approximately 730-subject first cohort). As for this clone: Its antigen is not identified.

The protocol was immunoSEQ multiplex PCR, while the TCRdb copy is restricted to in-frame clones and leaves out a portion. The sample contains 200,000 to 300,000 clones, more than 75% of which appear only once. This CDR3 region has 14 residues. CDR1 SGHTA and CDR2 FQGNSA come from the germline V gene. The V and J ends lost 4 bases and 9 bases, in that order; junction bases with no gene match: 9. The TCR sequence derives from a woman aged 25 to 45 in good health and CMV-seropositive. The chain uses TRBV7-2 and TRBJ2-1; 7 bases are shared with TRBD2. The sample consisted of PBMCs. The CDR3 loop is CASSWLAEMVEQFF. CDR3 DNA: TGTGCCAGCAGCTGGCTAGCGGAAATGGTTGAGCAGTTCTTC.